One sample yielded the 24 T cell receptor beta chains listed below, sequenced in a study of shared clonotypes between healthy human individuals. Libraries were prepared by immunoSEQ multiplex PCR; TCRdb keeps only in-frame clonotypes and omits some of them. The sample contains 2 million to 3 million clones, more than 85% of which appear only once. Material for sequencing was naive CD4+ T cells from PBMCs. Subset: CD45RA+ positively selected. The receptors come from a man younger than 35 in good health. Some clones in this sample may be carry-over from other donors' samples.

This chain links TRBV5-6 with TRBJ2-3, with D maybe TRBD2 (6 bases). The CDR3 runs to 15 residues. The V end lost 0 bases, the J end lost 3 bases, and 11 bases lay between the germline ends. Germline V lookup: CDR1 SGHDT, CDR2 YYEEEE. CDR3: CASSLEPGRTDTQYF. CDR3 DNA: TGTGCCAGCAGCTTGGAGCCAGGGAGGACAGATACGCAGTATTTT.

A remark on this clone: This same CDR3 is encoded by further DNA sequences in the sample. The CDR3 reads CASSFRGENTEAFF. The CDR3 region has the DNA TGCGCCAGCAGCTTCAGGGGGGAGAACACTGAAGCTTTCTTT. This rearrangement joins TRBV5-1 to TRBJ1-1, with 7 bases matching TRBD1. Trimming cost V 2 bases and J 1 base; bases outside gene matches: 2. Germline V gene data show CDR1 as SGHRS and CDR2 as YFSETQ. The CDR3 covers 14 residues.

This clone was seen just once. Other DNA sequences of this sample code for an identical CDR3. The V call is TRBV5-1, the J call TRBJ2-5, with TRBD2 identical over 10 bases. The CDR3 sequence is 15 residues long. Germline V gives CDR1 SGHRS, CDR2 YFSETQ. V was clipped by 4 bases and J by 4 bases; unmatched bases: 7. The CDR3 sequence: CASSPGAGGLETQYF. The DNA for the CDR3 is TGCGCCAGCAGCCCGGGAGCGGGAGGGTTAGAGACCCAGTACTTC.

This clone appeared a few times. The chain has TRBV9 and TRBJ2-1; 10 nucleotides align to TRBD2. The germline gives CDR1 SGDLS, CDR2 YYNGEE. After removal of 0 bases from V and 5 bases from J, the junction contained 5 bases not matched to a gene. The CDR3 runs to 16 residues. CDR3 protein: CASSVALAGVDNEQFF. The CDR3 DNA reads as TGTGCCAGCAGCGTAGCGCTAGCGGGAGTAGACAATGAGCAGTTCTTC.

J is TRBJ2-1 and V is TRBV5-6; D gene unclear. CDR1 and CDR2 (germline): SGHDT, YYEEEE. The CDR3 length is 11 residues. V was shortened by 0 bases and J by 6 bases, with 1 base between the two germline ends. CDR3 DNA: TGTGCCAGCAGCTTGGCCAATGAGCAGTTCTTC. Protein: CASSLANEQFF.

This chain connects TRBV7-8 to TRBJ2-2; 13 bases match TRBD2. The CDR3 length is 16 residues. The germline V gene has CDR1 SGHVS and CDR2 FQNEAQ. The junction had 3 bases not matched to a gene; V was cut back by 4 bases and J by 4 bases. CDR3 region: CASSSRTSGGTGELFF. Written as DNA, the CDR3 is TGTGCCAGCAGCTCCAGGACTAGCGGGGGCACCGGGGAGCTGTTTTTT.

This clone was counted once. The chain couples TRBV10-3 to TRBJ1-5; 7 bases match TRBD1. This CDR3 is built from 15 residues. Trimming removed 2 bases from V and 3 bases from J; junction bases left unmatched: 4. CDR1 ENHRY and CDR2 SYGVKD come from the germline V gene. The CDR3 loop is CAISERDSYNQPQHF. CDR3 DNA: TGTGCCATCAGTGAGCGGGACAGTTACAATCAGCCCCAGCATTTT.

CDR3 protein: CASSGEGREWDIQYF. CDR3 sequence (DNA): TGTGCCAGCAGTGGAGAGGGGCGGGAGTGGGACATTCAGTACTTC. The chain has TRBV6-1 and TRBJ2-4; the match to TRBD2 covers 7 bases. The V and J ends lost 4 bases and 8 bases, in that order; junction bases with no gene match: 11. The CDR3 runs to 15 residues. Germline V CDR1 and CDR2: MNHNS, SASEGT.

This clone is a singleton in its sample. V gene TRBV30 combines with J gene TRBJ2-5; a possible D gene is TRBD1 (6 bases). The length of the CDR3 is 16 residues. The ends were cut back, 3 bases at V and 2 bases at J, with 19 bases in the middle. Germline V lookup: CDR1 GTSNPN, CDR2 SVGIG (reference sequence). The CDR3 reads CAWRIKTGTLQETQYF. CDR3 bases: TGTGCCTGGAGAATTAAGACTGGGACACTTCAAGAGACCCAGTACTTC.

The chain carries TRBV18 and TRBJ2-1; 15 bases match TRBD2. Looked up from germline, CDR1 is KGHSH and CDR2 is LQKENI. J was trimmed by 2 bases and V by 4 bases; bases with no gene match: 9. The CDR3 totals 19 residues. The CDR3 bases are TGTGCCAGCTCACAAGGACTAGCGGGAGGGCCTGCGACCTACAATGAGCAGTTCTTC. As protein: CASSQGLAGGPATYNEQFF.

The CDR3: CASRPTGYGYTF. In nucleotides, the CDR3 is TGTGCCAGCAGACCCACGGGGTATGGCTACACCTTC. The chain employs TRBV2 and TRBJ1-2, with D uncertain. Germline CDR1 is SNHLY and CDR2 is FYNNEI. CDR3 length: 12 amino acids. V was clipped by 6 bases and J by 5 bases, with 10 bases between them.

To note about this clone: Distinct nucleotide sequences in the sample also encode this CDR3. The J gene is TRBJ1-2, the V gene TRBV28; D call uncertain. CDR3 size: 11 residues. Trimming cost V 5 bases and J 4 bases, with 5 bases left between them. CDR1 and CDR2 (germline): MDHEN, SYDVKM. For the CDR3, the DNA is TGTGCCAGCAGTCTAGCCTATGGCTACACCTTC. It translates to CASSLAYGYTF.

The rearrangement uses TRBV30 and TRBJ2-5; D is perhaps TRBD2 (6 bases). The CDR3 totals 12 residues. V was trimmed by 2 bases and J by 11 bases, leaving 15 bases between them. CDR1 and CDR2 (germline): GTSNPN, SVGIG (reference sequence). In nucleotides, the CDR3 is TGTGCCTGGAGTAGCAGCGGGCAAGAGCAGTACTTC. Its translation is CAWSSSGQEQYF.

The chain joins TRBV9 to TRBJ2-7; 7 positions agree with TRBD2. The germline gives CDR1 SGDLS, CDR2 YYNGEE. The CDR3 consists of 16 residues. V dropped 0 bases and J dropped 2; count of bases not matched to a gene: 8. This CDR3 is CASSVAGGVSAYEQYF. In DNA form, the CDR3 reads TGTGCCAGCAGCGTAGCGGGGGGAGTCTCCGCCTACGAGCAGTACTTC.

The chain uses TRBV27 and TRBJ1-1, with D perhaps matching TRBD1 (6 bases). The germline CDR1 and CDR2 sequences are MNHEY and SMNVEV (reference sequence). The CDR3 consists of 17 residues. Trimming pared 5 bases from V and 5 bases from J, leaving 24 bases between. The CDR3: CASSPSIYREGRTEAFF. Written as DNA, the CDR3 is TGTGCCAGCAGTCCCTCGATCTACAGGGAGGGGAGGACTGAAGCTTTCTTT.

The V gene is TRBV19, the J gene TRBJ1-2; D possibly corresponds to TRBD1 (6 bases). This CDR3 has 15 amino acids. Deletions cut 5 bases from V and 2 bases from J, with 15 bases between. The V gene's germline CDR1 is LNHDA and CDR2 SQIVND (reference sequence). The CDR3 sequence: CASSPRAGENYGYTF. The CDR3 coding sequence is TGTGCCAGTAGTCCCCGGGCAGGGGAAAACTATGGCTACACCTTC.

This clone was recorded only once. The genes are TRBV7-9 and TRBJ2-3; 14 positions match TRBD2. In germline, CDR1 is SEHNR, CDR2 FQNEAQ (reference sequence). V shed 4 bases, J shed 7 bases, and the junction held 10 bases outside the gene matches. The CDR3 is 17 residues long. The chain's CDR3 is CASSSDRLAGGMHTQYF. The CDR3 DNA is TGTGCCAGCAGCTCAGATCGACTAGCGGGAGGGATGCATACGCAGTATTTT.

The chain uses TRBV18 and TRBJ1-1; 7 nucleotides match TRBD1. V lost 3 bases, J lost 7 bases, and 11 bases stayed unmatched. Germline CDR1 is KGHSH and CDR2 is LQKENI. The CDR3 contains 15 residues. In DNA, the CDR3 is TGTGCCAGCTCACCCATTGACAGGGTGTTCATTGAAGCTTTCTTT. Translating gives CASSPIDRVFIEAFF.

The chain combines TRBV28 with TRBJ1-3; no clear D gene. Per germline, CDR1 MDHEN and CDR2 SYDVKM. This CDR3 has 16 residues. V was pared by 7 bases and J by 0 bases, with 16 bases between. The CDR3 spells CASKEFGRSSGNTIYF. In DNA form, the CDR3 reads TGTGCCAGCAAGGAGTTCGGCCGCTCCTCTGGAAACACCATATATTTT.

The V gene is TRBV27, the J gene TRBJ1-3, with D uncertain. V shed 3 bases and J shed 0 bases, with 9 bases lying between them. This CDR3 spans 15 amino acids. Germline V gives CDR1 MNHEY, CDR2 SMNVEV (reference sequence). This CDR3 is CASSLEGISGNTIYF. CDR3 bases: TGTGCCAGCAGTTTGGAAGGAATCTCTGGAAACACCATATATTTT.

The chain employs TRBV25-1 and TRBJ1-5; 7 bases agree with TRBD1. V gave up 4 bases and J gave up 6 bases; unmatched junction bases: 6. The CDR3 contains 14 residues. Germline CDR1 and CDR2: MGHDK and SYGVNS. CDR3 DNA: TGTGCCAGCAGTGGCGACAGGGATGCTCAGCCCCAGCATTTT. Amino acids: CASSGDRDAQPQHF.

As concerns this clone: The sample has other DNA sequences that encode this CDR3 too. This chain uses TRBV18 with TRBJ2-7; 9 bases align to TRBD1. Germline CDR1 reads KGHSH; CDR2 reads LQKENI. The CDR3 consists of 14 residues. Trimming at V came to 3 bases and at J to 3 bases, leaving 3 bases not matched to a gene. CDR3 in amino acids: CASSPRQGDYEQYF. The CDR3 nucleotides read TGTGCCAGCTCACCCAGACAGGGGGACTACGAGCAGTACTTC.

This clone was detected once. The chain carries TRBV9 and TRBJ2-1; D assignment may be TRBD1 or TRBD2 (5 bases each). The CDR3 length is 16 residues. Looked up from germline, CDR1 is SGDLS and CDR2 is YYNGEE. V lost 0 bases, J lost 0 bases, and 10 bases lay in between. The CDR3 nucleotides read TGTGCCAGCAGCGTAGGGGACCGGAGCTCCTACAATGAGCAGTTCTTC. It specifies CASSVGDRSSYNEQFF.

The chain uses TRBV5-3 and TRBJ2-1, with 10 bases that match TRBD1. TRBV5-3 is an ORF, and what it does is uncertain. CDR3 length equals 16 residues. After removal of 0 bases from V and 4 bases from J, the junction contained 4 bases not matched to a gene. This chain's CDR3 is CARSLAGTGEYNEQFF. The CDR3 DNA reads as TGTGCCAGAAGCTTGGCGGGGACAGGGGAATACAATGAGCAGTTCTTC.